Listed below are T cell receptor beta chains from one sample, sequenced in a study of Tregs in tolerant kidney transplant recipients. Assay used: immunoSEQ multiplex PCR; TCRdb lists only in-frame clones, some missing. The sample consists of some 71,000 clones, approximately 91% of them appearing once. The input for sequencing was CD4+ T cells from blood, taken before the transplant. These receptors were collected from a human donor who received a combined kidney and bone marrow transplant. The CDR3 runs from the conserved cysteine through the conserved F or W. A D gene is named only where the DNA matches it firmly. The size of a clone is reported for some rows only, either as once, few or many, or as a class for expanded clones.

>TRBV7-3|-|TRBJ1-2|once
TGTGCCAGCAGCCCGATCCAGGGTGTCTATGGCTACACCTTC
CASSPIQGVYGYTF
>TRBV18|TRBD2|TRBJ2-2|-
TGTGCCAGCTCACCAGAAGCGGGAATGGTGACCGGGGAGCTGTTTTTT
CASSPEAGMVTGELFF
>TRBV7-2|-|TRBJ2-7|-
TGTGCCAGCAGCTTAAGACTTGGTCTTAGGTCCGAGCAGTACTTC
CASSLRLGLRSEQYF
>TRBV28|-|TRBJ1-5|-
TGTGCCAGCAGCCCAGTGGATCAGCCCCAGCATTTT
CASSPVDQPQHF
>TRBV28|TRBD1|TRBJ1-5|-
TGTGCCAGCAGTTTAATTGAGGGGGCCGGCAATCAGCCCCAGCATTTT
CASSLIEGAGNQPQHF
>TRBV7-2|-|TRBJ2-1|-
TGTGCCAGCAGCCCGGGCTCCGGCGGCGGCGGGAATGAGCAGTTCTTC
CASSPGSGGGGNEQFF
>TRBV5-1|TRBD1|TRBJ2-2|-
TGCGCCAGCAGCGAGGGACAGCTGAACACCGGGGAGCTGTTTTTT
CASSEGQLNTGELFF
>TRBV5-6|TRBD1|TRBJ1-1|-
TGTGCCAGCAGCTTGGCCAATGACAGGGGGCAAGCTGAAGCTTTCTTT
CASSLANDRGQAEAFF
>TRBV5-1|-|TRBJ2-2|-
TGCGCCAGCAGCTTGGCAGCGGACGCGAACACCGGGGAGCTGTTTTTT
CASSLAADANTGELFF
>TRBV28|-|TRBJ2-1|-
TGTGCCAGCACCTCAGGGCAGGGGTGGAATGAGCAGTTCTTC
CASTSGQGWNEQFF
>TRBV19|TRBD1|TRBJ1-2|-
TGTGCCAGTAGTATAGCAGGGGGTTCGAACTATGGCTACACCTTC
CASSIAGGSNYGYTF
>TRBV7-3|-|TRBJ2-2|-
TGTGCCAGCAGCTTACTTTCCGGGGAGCTGTTTTTT
CASSLLSGELFF
>TRBV7-7|-|TRBJ2-2|-
TGTGCTAGCAGCACGACTAGGACCGGGGAGCTGTTTTTT
CASSTTRTGELFF
>TRBV19|TRBD1|TRBJ1-5|once
TGTGCCAGTAGCAGGACAGGGGCTAAGGATCAGCCCCAGCATTTT
CASSRTGAKDQPQHF
>TRBV5-4|-|TRBJ2-1|once
TGTGCCAGCAGCTTGGGATCCGGGTTGACGTCCTACAATGAGCAGTTCTTC
CASSLGSGLTSYNEQFF
>TRBV7-2|TRBD2|TRBJ2-4|-
TGTGCCAGCAGCTTATCGGCTAGCGGGGGTACATTTCAGTACTTC
CASSLSASGGTFQYF
>TRBV19|-|TRBJ1-3|once
TGTGCCAGTAGTATAGATCAACTACTGGCCTCTGGAAACACCATATATTTT
CASSIDQLLASGNTIYF
>TRBV30|TRBD2|TRBJ2-2|-
TGTGCCTGTTCCCAAGGGAGCTTTAGCGGGAGGGCCGGGGAGCTGTTTTTT
CACSQGSFSGRAGELFF
>TRBV2|TRBD1|TRBJ2-7|-
TGTGCCAGCATCGAACAGGGGGAGTTATACGAGCAGTACTTC
CASIEQGELYEQYF
>TRBV6-1|-|TRBJ2-7|-
TGTGCCAGCAGTGACGCGCCGGGACTTAGTGGGGAGCAGTACTTC
CASSDAPGLSGEQYF
>TRBV6-1|-|TRBJ2-2|-
TGTGCCAGCAGTGGGCAGGTGAACACCGGGGAGCTGTTTTTT
CASSGQVNTGELFF
>TRBV5-1|TRBD1|TRBJ2-7|-
TGCGCCAGCAGTTTATATACAACAGGGGAGTACGAGCAGTACTTC
CASSLYTTGEYEQYF
>TRBV28|-|TRBJ1-5|few
TGTGCCAGCAGTCCAAGCCGACCCCAGCATTTT
CASSPSRPQHF
>TRBV10-3|-|TRBJ1-1|-
TGTGCCATCAGTGACAGGGGAGCCACTGAAGCTTTCTTT
CAISDRGATEAFF
>TRBV7-9|TRBD2|TRBJ2-2|-
TGTGCCAGCAGGCGGACTAGCGGGACCCCCGGGGAGCTGTTTTTT
CASRRTSGTPGELFF
>TRBV2|TRBD2|TRBJ2-4|-
TGTGCCAGCAGTGTCCTAGCGGGACGATACAACATTCAGTACTTC
CASSVLAGRYNIQYF
>TRBV6-4|TRBD2|TRBJ2-1|-
TGTGCCAGCAGCAGGACTAGCGGGAGGGCGGATGAGCAGTTCTTC
CASSRTSGRADEQFF